This T cell receptor (beta chain) was documented in a study of Graves' ophthalmopathy and Graves' hyperthyroidism. This clonotype was detected once. Reliance was placed on clinical symptoms, serum thyroxine, TRAb, thyroid ultrasound and orbital computed tomography for diagnosis. The PBMCs were taken from over 9.5 ml of fresh peripheral blood. Amplification from RNA transcripts yielded the TCR beta CDR3 regions. The authors performed first-round RT-PCR with HTBI primers and then a second-round multiplex PCR. TCRdb recomputed calls from the multiplex PCR reads with MiXCR, one row per CDR3 protein. The sample has hundreds of thousands of distinct CDR3 sequences; about 47% are singletons. V dropped 4 bases and J dropped 5; count of bases not matched to a gene: 11. CDR1 SGHRS and CDR2 YFSETQ come from the germline V gene. The CDR3 spans 17 residues.

This TCR derives from an adult man with Graves' ophthalmopathy. Material: peripheral blood. V is TRBV5-1 and J is TRBJ1-6; TRBD1 matches at 8 bases. The CDR3 sequence is CASSPYQGAANNSPLHF. The CDR3, as DNA: TGCGCCAGCAGCCCTTATCAGGGGGCAGCGAATAATTCACCCCTCCACTTT.